This T cell receptor (beta chain) comes out of a study of CD8+ T cells in alopecia areata (dated by TCRdb to the late 2010s). Some background on the complete study: The treated patients, all with moderate-to-severe alopecia areata, were enrolled in an open-label pilot trial of oral tofacitinib given at 5 to 10 mg twice daily. TCRbeta CDR3 regions were amplified by immunoSEQ multiplex PCR using 35 Vbeta forward and 13 Jbeta reverse primers. Disease severity in treated patients was measured with the SALT score, which quantifies the percentage of affected scalp surface area. The RNA source kit depended on sample type: the PAXgene miRNA kit for fixed scalp, the miRNeasy kit for PBMCs, and the RNeasy kit for mouse skin. Patients stayed on tofacitinib for 6 to 18 months and then had 6 months of follow-up off drug so that delayed response and recurrence could be assessed. On the human side, TCRbeta sequencing was run on scalp tissue and on sorted CD4+ and CD8+ peripheral blood T cells from healthy controls and from alopecia areata patients with either patchy or totalis/universalis disease. Biopsies were taken from tofacitinib-treated patients at baseline and again at 4 and 24 weeks into treatment, and several of those patients also had a later scalp biopsy. The study used high-throughput TCRbeta sequencing to examine T cell clonal expansion in alopecia areata, in both the C3H/HeJ mouse model and human patients. Scalp clonality was compared across normal scalp (n=4), patchy alopecia areata scalp (n=8), and alopecia totalis/universalis scalp (n=8).

Preparation of the library involved the immunoSEQ multiplex PCR assay. RNA was extracted from all samples and reverse transcribed into cDNA, which served as template for TCR sequencing. SuperScript III was used to make first-strand cDNA, primed with a 2:1 mix of oligo-dT and random hexamers. A synthetic immune receptor repertoire was used to gauge amplification bias, and whatever bias remained was removed computationally. The study's processing was this. Raw reads were preprocessed for error removal, and CDR3 was defined according to IMGT conventions as running from the conserved cysteine to phenylalanine. Clonality was calculated as 1 minus Shannon entropy normalized by log2 of the number of productive unique TCRs. Whether scalp clones were CD4 or CD8 was inferred by matching scalp TCRbeta sequences against CD4 and CD8 repertoires sorted from blood. TCRdb took over this immuneACCESS table, retaining in-frame rearrangements with V and J assigned. Such tables are incomplete; in checked studies, under half of the missing clones stem from an unresolved V gene, and the remainder is unexplained. The DNA was the basis for D and trimming; V, J and clone size are from that table. Within this sample are approximately 100,000 clones, with approximately 84% of them counted one time only. Jointly, the top ten make up approximately 10% of the sample.

Results the study describes overall, beyond this receptor: Unlike mouse skin, where gammadelta T cells dominate, normal human skin contains resident alphabeta T cells that get sequenced too, which complicates analysis of the scalp TCR repertoire. During tofacitinib treatment, many expanded lesional clones remained in scalp and blood, and this persistence may partly explain relapse after treatment is stopped. Shared TCR sequences between patients were less evident than in mice, which may be partly attributable to HLA diversity in the patient population. With tofacitinib, both scalp clonality and the number of expanded CD8+ clones among the top 100 scalp clones went down significantly. Compared with normal scalp, lesional scalp had higher clonality and more expanded CD8+ clones, particularly in alopecia totalis/universalis, a pattern that suggests antigenic drive. Because the treated cohort was small and had just a single nonresponder, larger studies are needed to establish links between baseline CD8+ expansion and response.

For this clone: Its target antigen remains unknown. Within one base of it there is no much larger clone, and no base qualities were kept.

The treatment or condition label on this specimen signifies: oral pan-JAK inhibitor, 5-10 mg twice daily. From alopecia areata patients, peripheral blood was collected along with lesional scalp punch biopsies. PBMCs were isolated by density centrifugation and stained for CD3, CD4 and CD8, after which CD4+ and CD8+ T cells were sorted on a FACSAria. Trimming accounts for 5 bases at V and 5 bases at J, while the number of junction bases matched to no gene is 4. CDR1 SNHLY and CDR2 FYNNEI are derived from the germline V gene. From the cysteine up to the phenylalanine, the CDR3 has a length of 15 residues. Just CDR3 DNA is preserved here, 45 bases in frame from base 1.

The sequence is built from TRBV2 and TRBJ2-1, with 12 bases matching TRBD2. The specimen comprised CD8+ T cells sorted from blood, sampled at week 34, from a patient treated with tofacitinib. The clonotype comes from a human donor with alopecia areata. The DNA sequence is given as TGTGCCAGCAGTCGGACTAGCGGGGAACACAATGAGCAGTTCTTC. Translated, it reads CASSRTSGEHNEQFF.